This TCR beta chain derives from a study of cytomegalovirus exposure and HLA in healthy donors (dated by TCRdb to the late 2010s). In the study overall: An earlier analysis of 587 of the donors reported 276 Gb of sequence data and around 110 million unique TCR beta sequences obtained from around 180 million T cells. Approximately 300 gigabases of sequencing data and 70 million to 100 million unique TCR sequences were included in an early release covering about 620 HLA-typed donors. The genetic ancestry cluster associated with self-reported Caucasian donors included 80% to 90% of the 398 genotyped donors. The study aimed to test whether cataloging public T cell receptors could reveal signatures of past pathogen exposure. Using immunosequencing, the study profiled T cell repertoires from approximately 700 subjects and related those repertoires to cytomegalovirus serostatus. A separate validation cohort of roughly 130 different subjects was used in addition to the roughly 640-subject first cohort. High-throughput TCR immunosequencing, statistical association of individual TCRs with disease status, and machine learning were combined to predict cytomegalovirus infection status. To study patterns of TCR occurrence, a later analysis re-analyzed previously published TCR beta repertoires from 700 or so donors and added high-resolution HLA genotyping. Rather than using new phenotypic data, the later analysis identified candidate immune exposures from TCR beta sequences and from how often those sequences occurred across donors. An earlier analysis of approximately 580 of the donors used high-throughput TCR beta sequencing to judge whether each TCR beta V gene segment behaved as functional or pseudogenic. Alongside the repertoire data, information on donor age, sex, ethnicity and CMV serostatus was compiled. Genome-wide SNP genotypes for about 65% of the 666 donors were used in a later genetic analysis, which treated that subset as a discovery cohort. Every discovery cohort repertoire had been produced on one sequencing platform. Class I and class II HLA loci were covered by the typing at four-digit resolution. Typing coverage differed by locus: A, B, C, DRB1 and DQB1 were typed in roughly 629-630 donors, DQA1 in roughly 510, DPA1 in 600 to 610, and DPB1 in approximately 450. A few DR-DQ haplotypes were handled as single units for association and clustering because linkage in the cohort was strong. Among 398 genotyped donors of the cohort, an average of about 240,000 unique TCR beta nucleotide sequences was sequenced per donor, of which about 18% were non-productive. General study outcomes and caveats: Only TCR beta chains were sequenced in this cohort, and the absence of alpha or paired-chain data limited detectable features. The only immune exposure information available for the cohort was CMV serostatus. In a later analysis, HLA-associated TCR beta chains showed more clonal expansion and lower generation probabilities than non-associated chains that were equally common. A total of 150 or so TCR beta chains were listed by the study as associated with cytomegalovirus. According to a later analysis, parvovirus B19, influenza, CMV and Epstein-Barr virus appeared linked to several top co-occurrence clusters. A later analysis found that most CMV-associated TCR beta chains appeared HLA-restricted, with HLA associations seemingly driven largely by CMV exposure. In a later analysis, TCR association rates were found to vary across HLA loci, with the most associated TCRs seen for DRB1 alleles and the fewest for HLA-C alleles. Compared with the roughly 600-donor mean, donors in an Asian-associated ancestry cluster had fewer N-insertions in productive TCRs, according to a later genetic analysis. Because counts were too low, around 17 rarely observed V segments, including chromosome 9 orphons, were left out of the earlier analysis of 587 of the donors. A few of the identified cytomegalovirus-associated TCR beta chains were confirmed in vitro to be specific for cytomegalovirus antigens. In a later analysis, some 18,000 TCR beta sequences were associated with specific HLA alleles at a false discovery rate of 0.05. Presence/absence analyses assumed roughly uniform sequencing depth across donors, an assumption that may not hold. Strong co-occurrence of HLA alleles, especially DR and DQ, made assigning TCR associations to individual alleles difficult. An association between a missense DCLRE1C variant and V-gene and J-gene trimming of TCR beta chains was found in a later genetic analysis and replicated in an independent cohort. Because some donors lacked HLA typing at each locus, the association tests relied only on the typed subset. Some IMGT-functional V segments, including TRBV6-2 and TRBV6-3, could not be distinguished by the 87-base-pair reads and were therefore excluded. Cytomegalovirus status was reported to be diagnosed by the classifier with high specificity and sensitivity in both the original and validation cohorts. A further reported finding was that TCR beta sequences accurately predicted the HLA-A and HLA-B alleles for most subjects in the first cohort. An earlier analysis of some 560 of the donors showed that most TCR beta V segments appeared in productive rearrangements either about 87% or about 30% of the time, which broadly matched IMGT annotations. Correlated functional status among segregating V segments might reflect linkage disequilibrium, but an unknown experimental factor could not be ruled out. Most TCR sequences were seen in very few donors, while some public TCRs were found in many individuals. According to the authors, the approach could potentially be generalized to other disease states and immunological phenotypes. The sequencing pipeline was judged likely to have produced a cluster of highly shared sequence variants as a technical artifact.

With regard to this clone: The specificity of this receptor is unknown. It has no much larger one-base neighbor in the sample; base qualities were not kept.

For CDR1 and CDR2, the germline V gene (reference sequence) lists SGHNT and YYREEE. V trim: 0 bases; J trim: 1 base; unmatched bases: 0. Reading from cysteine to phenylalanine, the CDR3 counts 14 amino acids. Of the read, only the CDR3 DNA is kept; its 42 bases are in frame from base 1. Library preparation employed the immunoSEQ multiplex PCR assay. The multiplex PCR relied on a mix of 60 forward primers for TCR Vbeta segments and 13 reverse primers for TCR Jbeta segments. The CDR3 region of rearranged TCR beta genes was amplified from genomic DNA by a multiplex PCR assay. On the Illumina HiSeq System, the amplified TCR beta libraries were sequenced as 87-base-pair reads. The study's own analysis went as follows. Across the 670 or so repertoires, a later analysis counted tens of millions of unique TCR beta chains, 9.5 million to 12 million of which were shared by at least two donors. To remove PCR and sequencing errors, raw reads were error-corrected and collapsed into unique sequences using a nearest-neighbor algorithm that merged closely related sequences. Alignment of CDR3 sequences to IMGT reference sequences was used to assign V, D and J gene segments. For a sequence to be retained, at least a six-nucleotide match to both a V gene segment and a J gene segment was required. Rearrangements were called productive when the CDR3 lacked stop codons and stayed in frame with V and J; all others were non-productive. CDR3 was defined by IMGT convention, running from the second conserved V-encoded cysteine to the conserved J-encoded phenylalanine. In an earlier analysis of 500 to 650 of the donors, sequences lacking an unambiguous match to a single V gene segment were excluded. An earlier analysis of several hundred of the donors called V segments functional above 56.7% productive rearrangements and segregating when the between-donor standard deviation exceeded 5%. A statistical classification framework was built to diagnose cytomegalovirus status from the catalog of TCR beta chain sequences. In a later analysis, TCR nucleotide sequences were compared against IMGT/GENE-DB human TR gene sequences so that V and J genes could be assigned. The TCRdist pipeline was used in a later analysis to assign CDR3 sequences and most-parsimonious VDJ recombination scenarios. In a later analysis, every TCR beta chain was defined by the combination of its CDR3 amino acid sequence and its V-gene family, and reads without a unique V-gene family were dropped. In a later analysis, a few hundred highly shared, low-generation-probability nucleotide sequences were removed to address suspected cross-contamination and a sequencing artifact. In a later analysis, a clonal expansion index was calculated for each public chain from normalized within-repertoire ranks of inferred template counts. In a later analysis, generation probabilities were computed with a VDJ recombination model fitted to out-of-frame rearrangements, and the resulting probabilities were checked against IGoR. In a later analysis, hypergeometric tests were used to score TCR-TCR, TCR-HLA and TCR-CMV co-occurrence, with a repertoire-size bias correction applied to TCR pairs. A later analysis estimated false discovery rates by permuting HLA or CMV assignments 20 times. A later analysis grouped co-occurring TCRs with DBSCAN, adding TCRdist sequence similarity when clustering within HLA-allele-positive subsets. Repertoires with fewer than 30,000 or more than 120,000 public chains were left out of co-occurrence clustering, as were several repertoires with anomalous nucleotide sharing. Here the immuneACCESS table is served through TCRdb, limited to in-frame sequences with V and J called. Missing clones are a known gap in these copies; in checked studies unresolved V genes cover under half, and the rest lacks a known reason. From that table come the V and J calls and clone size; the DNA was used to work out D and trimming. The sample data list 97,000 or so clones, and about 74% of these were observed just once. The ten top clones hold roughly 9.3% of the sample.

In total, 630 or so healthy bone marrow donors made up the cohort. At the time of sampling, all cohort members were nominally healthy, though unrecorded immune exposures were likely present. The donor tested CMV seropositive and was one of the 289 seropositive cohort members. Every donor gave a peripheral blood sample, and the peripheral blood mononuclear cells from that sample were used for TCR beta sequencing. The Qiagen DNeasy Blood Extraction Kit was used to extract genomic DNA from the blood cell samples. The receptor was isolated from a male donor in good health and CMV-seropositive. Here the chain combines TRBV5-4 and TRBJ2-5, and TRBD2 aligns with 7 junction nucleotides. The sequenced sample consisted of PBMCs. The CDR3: CASSLGTSQETQYF. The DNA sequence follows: TGTGCCAGCAGCTTGGGGACTAGCCAAGAGACCCAGTACTTC.